The entry below gives a single T cell receptor beta chain sequence along with its context. V lost 2 bases to trimming and J lost 4 bases; unmatched junction nucleotides: 4. The CDR3 consists of 14 residues. CDR1 SGHRS and CDR2 YFSETQ come from the germline V gene. This specimen comes from a study of blood T cell repertoires in COVID-19. Per the original data handling: Estimation of nucleated cell counts relied on the amplification of reference gene primers. Using immunoSEQ multiplex PCR, the repertoire was profiled, and TCRdb retains in-frame clones only, with some absent. V and J calls and clone size are as listed in that table; D and trimming were resolved from the DNA. The data contain 150,000 to 200,000 clones, 65% to 85% of them seen just once; the ten biggest clones take up about 10%.

This chain uses TRBV5-1 with TRBJ2-3; 7 bases fit TRBD1. What was sequenced was peripheral blood. This TCR came from a man aged 60-69 years with active or convalescent COVID-19. The CDR3 spells CASSFRTGSDTQYF. Written as DNA, the CDR3 is TGCGCCAGCAGCTTTCGGACAGGTTCAGATACGCAGTATTTT.